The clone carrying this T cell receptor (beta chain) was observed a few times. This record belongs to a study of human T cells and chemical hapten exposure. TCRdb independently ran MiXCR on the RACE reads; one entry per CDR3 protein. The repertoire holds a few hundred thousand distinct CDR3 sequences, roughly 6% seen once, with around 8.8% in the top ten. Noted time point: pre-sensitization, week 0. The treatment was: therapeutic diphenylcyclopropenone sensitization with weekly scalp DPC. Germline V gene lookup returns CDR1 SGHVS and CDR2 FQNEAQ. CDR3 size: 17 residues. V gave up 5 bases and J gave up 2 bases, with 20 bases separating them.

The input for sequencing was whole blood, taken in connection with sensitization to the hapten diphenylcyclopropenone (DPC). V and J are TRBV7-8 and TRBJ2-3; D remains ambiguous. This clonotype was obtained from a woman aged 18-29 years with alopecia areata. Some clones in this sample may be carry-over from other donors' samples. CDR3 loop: CASSPGFGTDPTDTQYF. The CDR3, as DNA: TGTGCCAGCAGCCCGGGTTTTGGTACAGATCCCACAGATACGCAGTATTTT.